The 25 T cell receptor beta chains presented below share a single source sample, sequenced in a study of blood T cell repertoires in COVID-19. Assay used: immunoSEQ multiplex PCR; TCRdb lists only in-frame clones, some missing. The sample records 150,000 to 200,000 clones, around four fifths being singletons. The sequenced material came from peripheral blood. The receptor source for this set is a woman of 80 years or more with COVID-19, enrolled during active disease.

The J gene is TRBJ1-4, the V gene TRBV18; D is possibly TRBD1 (5 bases). This CDR3 is built from 15 residues. Per the germline V gene, CDR1 is KGHSH and CDR2 is LQKENI. The V and J ends lost 1 base and 8 bases respectively, with 14 bases between them. The DNA for the CDR3 is TGTGCCAGCTCACCACGCAGTCAGGGTGGGGAAAAACTGTTTTTT. Translated: CASSPRSQGGEKLFF.

The chain uses TRBV29-1 and TRBJ2-4; D possibly corresponds to TRBD2 (6 bases). This CDR3 is built from 13 residues. Germline V lookup: CDR1 SQVTM, CDR2 ANQGSEA. Trimming left V 4 bases short and J 6 bases short, with 13 bases between. CDR3 DNA sequence: TGCAGCGTTGCAGCGGGCGCGGGAAACATTCAGTACTTC. Translated, it gives CSVAAGAGNIQYF.

The chain recombines TRBV11-2 with TRBJ2-5; no clear D gene. Germline CDR1 SGHAT, CDR2 FQNNGV. This CDR3 comprises 12 residues. V was clipped by 3 bases and J by 5 bases, with 7 bases between them. CDR3 loop: CASSFAKETQYF. In DNA, the CDR3 is TGTGCCAGCAGCTTTGCGAAGGAGACCCAGTACTTC.

J is TRBJ1-5 and V is TRBV18, with TRBD1 matching 8 bases. The CDR3 spans 15 residues. Germline V gene lookup returns CDR1 KGHSH and CDR2 LQKENI. Germline trimming cut 6 bases from V and 5 bases from J; bases unmatched to any gene: 9. CDR3 sequence reads: CASSLGTGSYQPQHF. In DNA form, the CDR3 reads TGTGCCAGCTCCCTAGGGACAGGATCATATCAGCCCCAGCATTTT.

V gene TRBV27 combines with J gene TRBJ2-7; tentatively, D is TRBD1 (6 bases). This CDR3 is built from 17 residues. V was cut by 0 bases and J by 2 bases, with 17 bases left in between. The germline CDR1 and CDR2 sequences are MNHEY and SMNVEV (reference sequence). CDR3 residues: CASSLSYGDNDPYEQYF. In DNA form, the CDR3 reads TGTGCCAGCAGTTTATCGTATGGGGACAACGACCCCTACGAGCAGTACTTC.

For the CDR3, the DNA is TGCGCCAGCAGCACCGGGACAGGGATGTTCAGTGAGCAGTTCTTC. It specifies CASSTGTGMFSEQFF. The V call is TRBV5-1, the J call TRBJ2-1; 9 nucleotides align to TRBD1. Germline assignment: CDR1 SGHRS and CDR2 YFSETQ. The V gene end was trimmed by 4 bases and the J gene end by 9 bases; junction bases not matched to a gene: 11. The CDR3 runs to 15 residues.

Here the CDR3 DNA reads TGTGCCAGTACCCCCCTGGAACAGGGAGATTCACCCCTCCACTTT. It encodes CASTPLEQGDSPLHF. This chain links TRBV19 with TRBJ1-6, with a weak D call TRBD1 (6 bases). Germline lookup yields CDR1 LNHDA and CDR2 SQIVND (reference sequence). The V and J ends lost 7 bases and 8 bases respectively, with 18 bases between them. The CDR3 sequence is 15 residues long.

The rearrangement uses TRBV6-5 and TRBJ1-1; 7 bases map to TRBD1. Trimming took 8 bases from V and 3 from J; bases not matched to a gene: 12. The CDR3 spans 15 residues. CDR1 and CDR2 (germline): MNHEY, SVGAGI. The CDR3 bases are TGTGCCAGCCATGATCAAACAGGGGCCCACACTGAAGCTTTCTTT. It codes for CASHDQTGAHTEAFF.

J is TRBJ2-1 and V is TRBV5-4; 7 positions agree with TRBD2. J gave up 7 bases and V 3 bases, and 10 bases lay outside the gene matches. Germline lookup yields CDR1 SGHNT and CDR2 YYREEE (reference sequence). The CDR3 totals 15 residues. CDR3 amino acids: CASSWSGAIENEQFF. CDR3 bases: TGTGCCAGCAGCTGGAGCGGGGCCATTGAGAATGAGCAGTTCTTC.

V and J are TRBV5-1 and TRBJ2-1; D is possibly TRBD1 (6 bases). This CDR3 is 13 amino acids long. V was trimmed by 0 bases and J by 8 bases, leaving 9 bases between them. Germline lookup yields CDR1 SGHRS and CDR2 YFSETQ. The CDR3 spells CASSLDRVDEQFF. The DNA of the CDR3 is TGCGCCAGCAGCTTGGACAGGGTCGATGAGCAGTTCTTC.

The sample holds a few counts of this clone. The chain links TRBV10-3 to TRBJ2-3; D is possibly TRBD1 (5 bases). V was pared by 6 bases and J by 5 bases, with 15 bases between. Germline-derived CDR1 and CDR2 are ENHRY and SYGVKD. There are 14 residues in the CDR3. The CDR3 loop reads CAIRNGRDGDTQYF. CDR3 bases: TGTGCCATCAGGAACGGCAGGGATGGAGATACGCAGTATTTT.

V usage is TRBV5-5 and J usage is TRBJ1-6; 8 bases map to TRBD1. V gave up 0 bases and J gave up 10 bases; unmatched junction bases: 6. The V gene's germline CDR1 is SGHKS and CDR2 YYEKEE (reference sequence). CDR3 length: 15 residues. Written as DNA, the CDR3 is TGTGCCAGCAGCTTGGATGGACAGGGCAGGTCACCCCTCCACTTT. It codes for CASSLDGQGRSPLHF.

The rearrangement links TRBV19 to TRBJ2-7; tentatively, D is TRBD2 (6 bases). The CDR3 loop spans 16 amino acids. Germline values: CDR1 LNHDA, CDR2 SQIVND (reference sequence). V lost 5 bases, J lost 4 bases, and 21 bases lay in between. The chain's CDR3 is CASSRGLPGYGYEQYF. The DNA of the CDR3 is TGTGCCAGTAGTCGGGGACTCCCCGGTTATGGTTACGAGCAGTACTTC. Filled out from reference TRBV19 and TRBJ2-7, the complete variable domain reads DGGITQSPKYLFRKEGQNVTLSCEQNLNHDAMYWYRQDPGQGLRLIYYSQIVNDFQKGDIAEGYSVSREKKESFPLTVTSAQKNPTAFYLCASSRGLPGYGYEQYFGPGTRLTVT.

In DNA form, the CDR3 reads TGTGCCAGCAGCTCAGGACTAGCGGGAGCAGGGACTGAGCAGTTCTTC. Its translation: CASSSGLAGAGTEQFF. The rearrangement links TRBV7-3 to TRBJ2-1; the match to TRBD2 covers 13 bases. Looked up from germline, CDR1 is SGHTA and CDR2 is FQGTGA. Trimming took 4 bases from V and 9 from J; bases not matched to a gene: 9. CDR3 length: 16 amino acids.

The chain joins TRBV6-6 to TRBJ1-4; unclear D gene. The V and J ends lost 11 bases and 4 bases respectively, with 14 bases between them. Germline values: CDR1 MNHNY, CDR2 SVGAGI (reference sequence). The length of the CDR3 is 13 residues. CDR3 residues: CASYGEYNEKLFF. The CDR3 DNA reads TGTGCCTCCTATGGGGAGTATAATGAAAAACTGTTTTTT.

The chain links TRBV28 to TRBJ1-3; TRBD1 might be the D (6 bases). The CDR3 has 14 amino acids. Trimming removed 8 bases at V and 4 bases at J, with 15 bases between. The germline V gene encodes CDR1 MDHEN and CDR2 SYDVKM. This CDR3 is CASFRKGGGNTIYF. CDR3 nucleotide sequence: TGTGCCAGCTTCAGAAAGGGGGGGGGAAACACCATATATTTT. Combining the CDR3 with reference TRBV28 and TRBJ1-3 gives the whole variable domain DVKVTQSSRYLVKRTGEKVFLECVQDMDHENMFWYRQDPGLGLRLIYFSYDVKMKEKGDIPEGYSVSREKKERFSLILESASTNQTSMYLCASFRKGGGNTIYFGEGSWLTVV.

CDR3 nucleotide sequence: TGTGCCAGCAGCCATCAGAGGGGGGAGCTGTTTTTT. Translation: CASSHQRGELFF. The rearrangement uses TRBV7-8 and TRBJ2-2; the D is unclear. CDR3 length: 12 residues. V gave up 5 bases and J gave up 8 bases, with 9 bases separating them. The germline gives CDR1 SGHVS, CDR2 FQNEAQ.

Only one count was recorded for this clone. The V gene is TRBV7-2, the J gene TRBJ2-3; D unresolved. Germline V lookup: CDR1 SGHTA, CDR2 FQGNSA. Trimming stripped 1 base from V and 6 bases from J, with 14 bases between. The CDR3 has 15 amino acids. The CDR3 is CASSLVARSMDTQYF. CDR3 coding DNA: TGTGCCAGCAGCTTAGTAGCTAGATCCATGGATACGCAGTATTTT.

The gene calls are TRBV2 and TRBJ1-5; weak D call: TRBD1 (5 bases). Trimming left V 6 bases short and J 2 bases short, with 11 bases between. Germline V gene sequence: CDR1 SNHLY, CDR2 FYNNEI. This CDR3 is built from 14 residues. Written as DNA, the CDR3 is TGTGCCAGCAGGGAGGGAGGGGGCAATCAGCCCCAGCATTTT. It translates to CASREGGGNQPQHF. The variable domain in full, with the rest retrieved from reference TRBV2 and TRBJ1-5, is EPEVTQTPSHQVTQMGQEVILRCVPISNHLYFYWYRQILGQKVEFLVSFYNNEISEKSEIFDDQFSVERPDGSNFTLKIRSTKLEDSAMYFCASREGGGNQPQHFGDGTRLSIL.

The gene calls are TRBV2 and TRBJ1-1; D is unclear. The CDR3 has 14 residues. Germline V gene sequence: CDR1 SNHLY, CDR2 FYNNEI. V lost 7 bases and J lost 6, with 18 bases in between. CDR3 nucleotides: TGTGCCAGCACCGAAGGAGGGCTCCAGGCTGAAGCTTTCTTT. Its translation is CASTEGGLQAEAFF.

The V and J genes are TRBV28 and TRBJ2-1; TRBD2 agrees at 8 bases. V shed 6 bases and J 4 bases; nucleotides not matched to a gene: 23. This CDR3 region has 20 residues. The germline V gene has CDR1 MDHEN and CDR2 SYDVKM. The CDR3 DNA reads as TGTGCCAGCAGCTTTCTGCCCGGGACTAGGACGGCGGGTACGTACAATGAGCAGTTCTTC. This translates into CASSFLPGTRTAGTYNEQFF.

The chain recombines TRBV3-1 (or the pseudogene TRBV3-2) with TRBJ2-5, with 10 bases lining up with TRBD2. Germline CDR1 is LGHDT and CDR2 is YNNKEL (reference sequence). This CDR3 has 15 residues. V lost 4 bases, J lost 2 bases, and 4 bases stayed unmatched. CDR3 sequence (DNA): TGTGCCAGCAGCCCTCGGACTAGCGGTCAAGAGACCCAGTACTTC. It yields the protein CASSPRTSGQETQYF.

About this clone itself: This sample also contains other DNA sequences that code for the same CDR3. The chain recombines TRBV2 with TRBJ2-1; 7 nucleotides agree with TRBD1. The germline V gene has CDR1 SNHLY and CDR2 FYNNEI. Trimming cost V 3 bases and J 4 bases; bases outside gene matches: 3. CDR3 size: 14 residues. The CDR3 loop reads CASSDRDRYNEQFF. CDR3 DNA sequence: TGTGCCAGCAGTGACCGGGACAGATACAATGAGCAGTTCTTC.

The CDR3 reads CASSPYSGTGSGNTIYF. CDR3 DNA sequence: TGTGCCAGCTCACCATACTCCGGGACAGGGTCCGGAAACACCATATATTTT. This sequence joins TRBV18 and TRBJ1-3; 9 nucleotides match TRBD1. The germline CDR1 and CDR2 sequences are KGHSH and LQKENI. V gave up 2 bases and J gave up 4 bases; unmatched junction bases: 9. This CDR3 contains 17 residues.

This chain links TRBV7-3 with TRBJ2-7; D may be TRBD2 (5 bases). In germline, CDR1 is SGHTA, CDR2 FQGTGA. This CDR3 contains 15 residues. Trimming removed 0 bases from V and 2 bases from J, with 11 bases in between. CDR3 region: CASSLTQGSTYEQYF. CDR3 DNA sequence: TGTGCCAGCAGCTTAACGCAAGGGAGCACCTACGAGCAGTACTTC.